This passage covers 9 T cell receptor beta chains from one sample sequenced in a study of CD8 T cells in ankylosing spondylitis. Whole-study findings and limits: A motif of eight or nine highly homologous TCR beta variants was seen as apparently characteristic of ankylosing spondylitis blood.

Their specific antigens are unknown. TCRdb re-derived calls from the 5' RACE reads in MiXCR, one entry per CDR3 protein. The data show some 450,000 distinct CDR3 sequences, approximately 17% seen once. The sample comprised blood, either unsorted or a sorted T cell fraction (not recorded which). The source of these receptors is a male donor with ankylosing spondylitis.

The CDR3 here is CSARVGPGGSVYNEQFF. The CDR3 DNA reads TGCAGTGCTAGAGTAGGTCCCGGAGGTAGCGTCTACAATGAGCAGTTCTTC. The chain joins TRBV20-1 to TRBJ2-1; the D gene is possibly TRBD2 (5 bases). CDR3 length equals 17 residues. Trimming took off 1 base at V and 3 bases at J, with 19 bases between the two ends. From germline, CDR1 is DFQATT and CDR2 SNEGSKA (reference sequence).

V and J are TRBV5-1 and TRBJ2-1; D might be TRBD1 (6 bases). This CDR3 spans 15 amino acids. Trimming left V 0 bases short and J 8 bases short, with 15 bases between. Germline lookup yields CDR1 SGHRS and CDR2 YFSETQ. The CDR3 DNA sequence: TGCGCCAGCAGCTTGGCCAAGGGCAGGGGCGATGAGCAGTTCTTC. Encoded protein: CASSLAKGRGDEQFF. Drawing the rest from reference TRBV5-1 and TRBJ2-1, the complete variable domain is KAGVTQTPRYLIKTRGQQVTLSCSPISGHRSVSWYQQTPGQGLQFLFEYFSETQRNKGNFPGRFSGRQFSNSRSEMNVSTLELGDSALYLCASSLAKGRGDEQFFGPGTRLTVL.

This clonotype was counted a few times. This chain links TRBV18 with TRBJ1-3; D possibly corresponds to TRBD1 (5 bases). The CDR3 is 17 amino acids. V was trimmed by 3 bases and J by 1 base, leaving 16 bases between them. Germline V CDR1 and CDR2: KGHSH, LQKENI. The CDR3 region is CASSPQGAVVSGNTIYF. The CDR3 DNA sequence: TGTGCCAGCTCACCTCAGGGAGCAGTTGTATCTGGAAACACCATATATTTT.

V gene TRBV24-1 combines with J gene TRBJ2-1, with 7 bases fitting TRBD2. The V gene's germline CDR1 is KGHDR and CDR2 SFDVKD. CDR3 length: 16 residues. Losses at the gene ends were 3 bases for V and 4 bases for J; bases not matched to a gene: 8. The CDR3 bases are TGTGCCACCAGTGATGAGGCCGGGGGGTCTTACAATGAGCAGTTCTTC. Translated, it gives CATSDEAGGSYNEQFF.

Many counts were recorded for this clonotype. DNA for the CDR3: TGTGCCAGCAGTTTCAATAGTGGGGGCACAGATACGCAGTATTTT. Amino acid sequence: CASSFNSGGTDTQYF. The chain recombines TRBV12-3 or TRBV12-4 with TRBJ2-3; D gene ambiguous. The germline V and J ends were trimmed by 3 bases and 1 base, with 11 bases remaining between them. CDR3 length equals 15 residues.

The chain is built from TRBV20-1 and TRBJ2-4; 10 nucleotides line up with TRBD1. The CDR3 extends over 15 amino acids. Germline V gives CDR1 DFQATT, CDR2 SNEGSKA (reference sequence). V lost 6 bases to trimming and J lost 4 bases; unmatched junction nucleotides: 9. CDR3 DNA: TGCAGTGCCTTGCCGGGACAGGGGTTGAAAAACATTCAGTACTTC. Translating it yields CSALPGQGLKNIQYF.

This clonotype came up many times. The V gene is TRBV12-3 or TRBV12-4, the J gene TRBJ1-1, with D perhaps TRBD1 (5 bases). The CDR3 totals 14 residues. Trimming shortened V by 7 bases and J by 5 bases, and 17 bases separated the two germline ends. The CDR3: CASTLRQGNTEAFF. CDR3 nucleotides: TGTGCCAGCACTCTAAGGCAGGGAAATACTGAAGCTTTCTTT.

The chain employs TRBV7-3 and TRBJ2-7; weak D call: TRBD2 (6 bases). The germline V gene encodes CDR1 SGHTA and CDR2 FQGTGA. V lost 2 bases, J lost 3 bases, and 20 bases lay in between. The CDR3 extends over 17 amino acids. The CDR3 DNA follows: TGTGCCAGCAGCTTAGTGGCACGCGGTAGGGGACTCTACGAGCAGTACTTC. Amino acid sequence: CASSLVARGRGLYEQYF.

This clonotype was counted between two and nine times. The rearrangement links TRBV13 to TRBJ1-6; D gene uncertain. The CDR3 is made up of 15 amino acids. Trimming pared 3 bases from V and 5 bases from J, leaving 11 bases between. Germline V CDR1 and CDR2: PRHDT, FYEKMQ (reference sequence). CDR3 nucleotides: TGTGCCAGCAGCTTGTGGACCACAGATAATTCACCCCTCCACTTT. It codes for CASSLWTTDNSPLHF.